The 10 T cell receptor beta chains listed next were all sequenced from one sample in a study of blood T cells in healthy people across ages. Alongside a J-beta primer mix, a sample-barcoded 5' primer served in a second PCR lasting roughly 6 to 12 cycles. Each CDR3 protein is one row after TCRdb ran MiXCR on the 5' RACE reads. The repertoire has 710,000 or so distinct CDR3 sequences, 20% to 25% of them found once; the top ten carry 22%. Sequencing was done on a sample of blood. These receptors were obtained from a man in his 70s in good health.

The chain is built from TRBV7-2 and TRBJ2-1; D is unresolved. CDR1 SGHTA and CDR2 FQGNSA come from the germline V gene. The CDR3 runs to 15 residues. Trimming cost V 3 bases and J 7 bases, with 16 bases left between them. This CDR3 is CASSFLGSYWNEQFF. In nucleotides, the CDR3 is TGTGCCAGCAGCTTTCTCGGGTCCTACTGGAATGAGCAGTTCTTC.

The gene calls are TRBV5-1 and TRBJ2-1; 10 bases line up with TRBD2. The CDR3 consists of 18 residues. Germline CDR1 reads SGHRS; CDR2 reads YFSETQ. With V trimmed by 3 bases and J by 9 bases, 18 bases remained unmatched. As DNA, the CDR3 is TGCGCCAGCAGCTCCCCCAGCGGGACTAGCGTTCCCTTCGCTGAGCAGTTCTTC. Its protein is CASSSPSGTSVPFAEQFF.

The chain recombines TRBV24-1 with TRBJ1-1, with D unresolved. Germline loops: CDR1 KGHDR, CDR2 SFDVKD. The CDR3 is 16 amino acids. V was cut by 9 bases and J by 3 bases, with 22 bases left in between. In DNA form, the CDR3 reads TGTGCCACCTCGGATGGGTCAGGCGGATTGGACACTGAAGCTTTCTTT. Amino acids: CATSDGSGGLDTEAFF.

V is TRBV27 and J is TRBJ2-7; D unclear. CDR1 is MNHEY and CDR2 is SMNVEV in the germline V gene (reference sequence). The CDR3 has 13 residues. V was trimmed by 5 bases and J by 4 bases, leaving 12 bases between them. The CDR3 sequence: CASSPIVGYEQYV. The CDR3 DNA reads as TGTGCCAGCAGTCCCATCGTGGGATACGAGCAGTACGTC.

This clonotype was seen only a few times. J is TRBJ2-1 and V is TRBV7-2; possible D gene TRBD1, 5 bases. The V end was cut by 3 bases, the J end by 10 bases, with 7 bases between. This CDR3 has 11 amino acids. The germline V gene has CDR1 SGHTA and CDR2 FQGNSA. CDR3 DNA sequence: TGTGCCAGCAGCTTTCAGGGAGAGCAGTTCTTC. It specifies CASSFQGEQFF.

In this sample, this clonotype turned up many times. The chain joins TRBV20-1 to TRBJ2-1; 9 nucleotides line up with TRBD2. J was trimmed by 7 bases and V by 6 bases; bases with no gene match: 10. CDR1 DFQATT and CDR2 SNEGSKA come from the germline V gene (reference sequence). The CDR3 totals 14 residues. CDR3 residues: CSATRASGKNEQFF. In DNA, the CDR3 is TGCAGTGCCACGCGGGCTAGCGGGAAGAATGAGCAGTTCTTC.

This clonotype was counted between two and nine times. The chain links TRBV20-1 to TRBJ2-3; D may be TRBD2 (6 bases). CDR1 DFQATT and CDR2 SNEGSKA come from the germline V gene (reference sequence). The CDR3 totals 14 residues. V was trimmed by 2 bases and J by 0 bases, leaving 9 bases between them. CDR3 bases: TGCAGTGCTAGACTAGCGAGTAGCACAGATACGCAGTATTTT. Its protein product is CSARLASSTDTQYF.

CDR3 sequence (DNA): TGTGCCAGCAGCTCATGGGCCGACACTGAAGCTTTCTTT. Its translation is CASSSWADTEAFF. The chain joins TRBV3-1 to TRBJ1-1; D remains ambiguous. Trimming removed 5 bases from V and 3 bases from J, with 10 bases in between. CDR1 LGHDT and CDR2 YNNKEL come from the germline V gene (reference sequence). This CDR3 contains 13 residues.

This clonotype was observed a few times. The V and J genes are TRBV20-1 and TRBJ2-1; 8 bases match TRBD2. V gave up 6 bases and J gave up 5 bases; unmatched junction bases: 6. Looked up from germline, CDR1 is DFQATT and CDR2 is SNEGSKA (reference sequence). The CDR3 is 13 amino acids. The CDR3 is CSARSGANNEQFF. CDR3 coding DNA: TGCAGTGCCCGTAGCGGGGCAAACAATGAGCAGTTCTTC.

This clonotype came up a few times. CDR3 in amino acids: CASSQRWAVQNTEAFF. CDR3 sequence (DNA): TGTGCCAGCAGCCAAAGATGGGCAGTACAGAACACTGAAGCTTTCTTT. The rearrangement uses TRBV3-1 and TRBJ1-1; no clear D gene. The CDR3 loop spans 16 amino acids. With 2 bases removed from V and 1 base from J, the gap between germline ends came to 14 bases. The germline CDR1 and CDR2 sequences are LGHDT and YNNKEL (reference sequence).